This entry lists 5 T cell receptor beta chains sequenced from one sample in a study of regulatory T cells in long-lasting Graves disease. Investigators prepared the TCR beta libraries by applying iRepertoire HTBI primers and Arm-PCR of CDR3 regions. TCRdb redid the calling of the multiplex PCR reads with MiXCR, one entry per CDR3 protein. The table records about 620,000 distinct CDR3 sequences, 15% to 20% of them present only once. Indicated time point: newly diagnosed GD, antithyroid drugs for less than 3 months. From PBMCs, RNA was extracted and then used to make the TCR library. The same sample was also used in a study of T cells in Graves' hyperthyroidism and ophthalmopathy.

The sample consisted of peripheral blood mononuclear cells (PBMCs), taken at new diagnosis, from a patient treated with antithyroid drugs. The source is a woman aged 25 to 39 with Graves disease.

This sequence joins TRBV5-1 and TRBJ2-1; D is perhaps TRBD1 or TRBD2 (5 bases each). The DNA end lines up better with TRBJ2-5; the J call may be wrong. Germline-derived CDR1 and CDR2 are SGHRS and YFSETQ. This CDR3 is 14 amino acids long. The CDR3 sequence is CASSLVGDRETQYF. As DNA, the CDR3 is TGCGCCAGCAGCTTAGTAGGGGACCGAGAGACCCAGTACTTC.

This clonotype has only a few counts. The chain links TRBV5-5 to TRBJ1-4, with 9 bases matching TRBD1. The germline CDR1 and CDR2 sequences are SGHKS and YYEKEE (reference sequence). The CDR3 is 14 residues long. Trimming at V came to 3 bases and at J to 6 bases, leaving 3 bases not matched to a gene. The CDR3 protein is CASSWRTGDEKLFF. The CDR3 DNA reads as TGTGCCAGCAGCTGGCGGACAGGGGATGAAAAACTGTTTTTT.

The table lists this clonotype with many counts. V gene TRBV24-1 combines with J gene TRBJ1-1, with D unclear. Germline V gives CDR1 KGHDR, CDR2 SFDVKD. This CDR3 has 13 residues. Trimming shortened V by 3 bases and J by 8 bases, and 12 bases separated the two germline ends. The CDR3, as DNA: TGTGCCACCAGTGATCGAAAGGGTCAGGAAGCTTTCTTT. Its translation is CATSDRKGQEAFF.

This clonotype was counted many times. The chain employs TRBV28 and TRBJ1-2; weak D call: TRBD1 (6 bases). Looked up from germline, CDR1 is MDHEN and CDR2 is SYDVKM. The V gene lost 5 bases and the J gene lost 4 bases, with 14 bases spanning the gap. The CDR3 has 14 residues. CDR3 DNA: TGTGCCAGCAGTCCCCCAGGGGTGCCCTATGGCTACACCTTC. Protein sequence: CASSPPGVPYGYTF.

This clonotype has just a few counts. This chain uses TRBV5-1 with TRBJ2-1, with D possibly matching TRBD2 (5 bases). V lost 0 bases to trimming and J lost 10 bases, with 11 bases between them. This CDR3 has 13 amino acids. Germline loops: CDR1 SGHRS, CDR2 YFSETQ. CDR3: CASSLESPGEQFF. DNA for the CDR3: TGCGCCAGCAGCTTGGAATCGCCGGGAGAGCAGTTCTTC.